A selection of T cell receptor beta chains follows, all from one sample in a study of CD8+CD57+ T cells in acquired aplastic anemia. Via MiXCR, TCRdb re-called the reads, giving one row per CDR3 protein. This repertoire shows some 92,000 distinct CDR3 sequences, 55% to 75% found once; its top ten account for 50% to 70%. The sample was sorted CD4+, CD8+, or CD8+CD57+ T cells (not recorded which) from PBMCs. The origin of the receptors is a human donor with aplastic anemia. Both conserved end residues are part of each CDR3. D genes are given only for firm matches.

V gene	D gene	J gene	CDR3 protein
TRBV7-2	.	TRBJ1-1	CASSAVGTEAFF
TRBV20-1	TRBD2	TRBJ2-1	CSARDLIAGENEQFF
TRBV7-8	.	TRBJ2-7	CASSVAELAYYEQYF
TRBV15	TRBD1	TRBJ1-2	CATSERKTGDGYTF
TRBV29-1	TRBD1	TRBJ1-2	CSATGGGGPNYGYTF
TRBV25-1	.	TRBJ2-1	CASSPGGRGDNEQFF
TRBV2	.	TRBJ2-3	CATQGDPDTQYF
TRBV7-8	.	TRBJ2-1	CASSLAAGPYYNEQFF
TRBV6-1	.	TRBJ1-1	CASSTSHNTEAFF
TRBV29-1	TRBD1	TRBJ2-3	CSVGGTVSTDTQYF
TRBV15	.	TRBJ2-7	CATSMLRGFEQYF
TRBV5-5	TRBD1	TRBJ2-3	CASSLGRGTGTQYF
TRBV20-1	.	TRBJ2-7	CSARAPSSWYEQYF
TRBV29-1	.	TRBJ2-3	CSVPTDSTDTQYF
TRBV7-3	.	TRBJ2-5	CASSLMGGETQYF
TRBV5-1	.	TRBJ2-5	CASSLDQGQYF
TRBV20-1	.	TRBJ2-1	CSARFDGSEQFF
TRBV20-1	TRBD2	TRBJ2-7	CSASPLAGASHEQYF
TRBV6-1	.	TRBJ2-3	CASKMYSTDTQYF
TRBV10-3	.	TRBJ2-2	CAIPGGQPTGELFF
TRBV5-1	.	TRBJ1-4	CASSLTGRFTPLEKLFF
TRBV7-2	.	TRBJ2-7	CASSSGLGSSYEQYF
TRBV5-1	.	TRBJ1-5	CASSFSGYQPQHF
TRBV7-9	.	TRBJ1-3	CASSLAGDPDTIYF
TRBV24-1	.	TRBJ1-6	CATSDLSGTEEWSPLHF
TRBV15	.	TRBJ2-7	CATSRDGDYEQYF
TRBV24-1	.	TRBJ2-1	CATSDWGGPDDNEQFF
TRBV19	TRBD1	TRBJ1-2	CASNDRGQSPYGYTF
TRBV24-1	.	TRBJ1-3	CATSESGNTIYF
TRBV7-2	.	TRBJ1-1	CASTQGRRTEAFF
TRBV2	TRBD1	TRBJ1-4	CASRGQITNEKLFF
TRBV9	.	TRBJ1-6	CASSQVTESPLHF
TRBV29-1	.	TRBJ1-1	CSVGLGMVTEAFF
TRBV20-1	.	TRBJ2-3	CSARDLQSTDTQYF
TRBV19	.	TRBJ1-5	CASRDWDQPQHF
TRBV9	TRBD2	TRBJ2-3	CGSSGETDTQYF
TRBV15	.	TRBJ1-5	CATRRQPYSNQPQHF
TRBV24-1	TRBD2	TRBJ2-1	CATSDRIGLAGVNEQFF